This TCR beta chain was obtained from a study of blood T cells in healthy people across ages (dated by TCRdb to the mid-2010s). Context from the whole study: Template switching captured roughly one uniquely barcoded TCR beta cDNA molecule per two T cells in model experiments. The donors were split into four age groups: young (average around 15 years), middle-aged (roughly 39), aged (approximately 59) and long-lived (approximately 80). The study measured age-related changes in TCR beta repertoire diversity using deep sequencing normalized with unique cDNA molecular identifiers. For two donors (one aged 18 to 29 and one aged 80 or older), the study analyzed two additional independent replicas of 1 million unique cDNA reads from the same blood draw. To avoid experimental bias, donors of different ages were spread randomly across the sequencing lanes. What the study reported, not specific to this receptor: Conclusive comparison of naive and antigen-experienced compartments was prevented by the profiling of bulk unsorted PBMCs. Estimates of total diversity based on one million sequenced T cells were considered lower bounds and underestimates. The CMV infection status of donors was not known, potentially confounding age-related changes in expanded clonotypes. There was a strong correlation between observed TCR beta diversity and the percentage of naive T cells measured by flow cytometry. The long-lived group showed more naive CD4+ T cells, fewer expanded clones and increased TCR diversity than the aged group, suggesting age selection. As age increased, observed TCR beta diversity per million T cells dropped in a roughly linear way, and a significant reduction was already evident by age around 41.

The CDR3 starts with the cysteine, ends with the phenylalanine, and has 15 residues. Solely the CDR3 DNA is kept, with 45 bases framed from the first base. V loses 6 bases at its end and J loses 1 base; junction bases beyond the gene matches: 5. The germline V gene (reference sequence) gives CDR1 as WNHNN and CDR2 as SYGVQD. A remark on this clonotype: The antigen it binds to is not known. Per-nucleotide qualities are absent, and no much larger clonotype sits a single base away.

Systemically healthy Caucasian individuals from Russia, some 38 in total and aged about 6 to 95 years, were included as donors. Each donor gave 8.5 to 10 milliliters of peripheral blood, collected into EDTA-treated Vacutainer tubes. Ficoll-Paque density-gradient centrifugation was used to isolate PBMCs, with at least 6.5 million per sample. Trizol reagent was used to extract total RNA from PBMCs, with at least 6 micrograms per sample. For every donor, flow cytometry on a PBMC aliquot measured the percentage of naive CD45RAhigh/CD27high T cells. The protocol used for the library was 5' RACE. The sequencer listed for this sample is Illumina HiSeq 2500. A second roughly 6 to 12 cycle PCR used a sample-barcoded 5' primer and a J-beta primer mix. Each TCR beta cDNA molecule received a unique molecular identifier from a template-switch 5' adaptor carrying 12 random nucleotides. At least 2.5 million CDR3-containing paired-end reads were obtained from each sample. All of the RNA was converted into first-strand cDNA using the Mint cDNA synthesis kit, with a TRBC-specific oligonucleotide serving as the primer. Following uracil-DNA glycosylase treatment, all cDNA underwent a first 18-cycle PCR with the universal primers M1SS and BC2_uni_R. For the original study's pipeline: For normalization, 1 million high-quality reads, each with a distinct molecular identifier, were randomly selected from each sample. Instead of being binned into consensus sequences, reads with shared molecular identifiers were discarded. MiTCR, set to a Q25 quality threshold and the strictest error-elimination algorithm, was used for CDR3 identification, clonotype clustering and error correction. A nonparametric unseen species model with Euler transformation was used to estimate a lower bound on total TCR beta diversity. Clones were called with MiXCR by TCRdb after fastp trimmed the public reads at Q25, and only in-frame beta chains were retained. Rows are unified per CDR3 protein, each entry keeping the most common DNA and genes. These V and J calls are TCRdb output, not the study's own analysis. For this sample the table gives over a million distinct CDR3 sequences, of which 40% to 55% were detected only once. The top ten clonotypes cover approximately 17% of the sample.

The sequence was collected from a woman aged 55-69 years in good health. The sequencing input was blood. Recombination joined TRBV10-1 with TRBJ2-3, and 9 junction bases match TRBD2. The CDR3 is CASRSSSGGTDTQYF. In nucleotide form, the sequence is TGCGCCAGCAGGTCCTCTAGCGGGGGCACAGATACGCAGTATTTT.